This section outlines one TCR beta chain sequence together with its context. In its sample, this clonotype was seen a few times. No antigen is known for it. No per-base quality is available; no much larger clone lies one base away. This specimen comes from a study of T-cell reconstitution after alpha-beta-depleted transplantation in children (dated by TCRdb to 2016 to 2017). General notes on the study: Using TCR repertoire profiling, the study quantitatively followed how T-cell immune reconstitution unfolded in children after TCRalphabeta/CD19-depleted allogeneic hematopoietic cell transplantation.

The paper's findings and limits, for the study overall: About two months after transplant, the apparently early recovery of alphabetaT-cell counts reportedly depended on just several hundred clones that had expanded rapidly and came from non-depleted graft cells. The high TCRbeta diversity at day 60 in some patients was ascribed to recipient T cells and intrathymic progenitors that had survived conditioning. Hyperexpanded clone frequencies declined over subsequent months; after one year, T-cell counts and TCRbeta diversity were mostly attributed to newly produced T cells.

Libraries were constructed by PCR. Instrument used: Illumina HiSeq 2500. Molecular barcoding was employed in the preparation of TCR libraries, with unique molecular identifiers being used to normalize TCRbeta repertoire quantification. The public reads were reanalyzed by TCRdb: fastp trimming at Q25, MiXCR alignment, in-frame beta chains only. For every CDR3 protein sequence, its rows merge into one entry that carries the most common genes and DNA. The sample table records just under 250,000 distinct CDR3 sequences; more than 20% of these occur just once. The top ten clonotypes cover more than 2% of the sample. The germline V gene encodes CDR1 SEHNR and CDR2 FQNEAQ (reference sequence). Its CDR3 holds 12 amino acids, cysteine through phenylalanine. Only the CDR3 portion is preserved as DNA: 36 bases, with reading frame beginning at the first base. V lost 6 bases and J lost 5 bases; the stretch between them is 11 bases long.

The treatment or condition label, as the study defines it: allogeneic hematopoietic cell transplantation with graft depleted of TCRalphabeta T cells and CD19 B cells. Transplant recipients were children who received TCRalphabeta/CD19-depleted allogeneic hematopoietic cell grafts. The V gene is TRBV7-9 and the J gene is TRBJ2-7, with the D gene too uncertain to name. This receptor was identified in a girl under 10 years old with Fanconi anemia, due to receive a stem cell transplant. The material sequenced was PBMCs, taken before TCRalphabeta/CD19-depleted stem cell transplant. In nucleotides, the sequence is TGTGCCAGCAGGAATTGGGCGAACGAGCAGTACTTC. Translated, it reads CASRNWANEQYF.